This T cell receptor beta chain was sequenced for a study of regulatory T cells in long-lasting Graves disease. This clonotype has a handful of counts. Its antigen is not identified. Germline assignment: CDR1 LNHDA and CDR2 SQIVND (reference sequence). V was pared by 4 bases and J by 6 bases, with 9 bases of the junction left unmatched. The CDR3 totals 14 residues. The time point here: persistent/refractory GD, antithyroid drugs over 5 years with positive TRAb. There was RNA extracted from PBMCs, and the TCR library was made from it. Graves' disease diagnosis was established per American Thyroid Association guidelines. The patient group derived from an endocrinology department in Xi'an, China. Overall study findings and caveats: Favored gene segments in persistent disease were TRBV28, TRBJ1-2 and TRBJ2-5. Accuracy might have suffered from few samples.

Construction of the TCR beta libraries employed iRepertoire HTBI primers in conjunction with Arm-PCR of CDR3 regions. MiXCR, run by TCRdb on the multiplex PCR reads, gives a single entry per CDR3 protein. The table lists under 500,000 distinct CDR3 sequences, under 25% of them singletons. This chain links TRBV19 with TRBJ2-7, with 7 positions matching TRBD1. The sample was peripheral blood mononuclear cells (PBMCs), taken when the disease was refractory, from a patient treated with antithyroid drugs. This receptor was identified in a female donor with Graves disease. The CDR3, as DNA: TGTGCCAGTAGTACACAGGGGTGGGCACGCGAGCAGTACTTC. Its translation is CASSTQGWAREQYF.